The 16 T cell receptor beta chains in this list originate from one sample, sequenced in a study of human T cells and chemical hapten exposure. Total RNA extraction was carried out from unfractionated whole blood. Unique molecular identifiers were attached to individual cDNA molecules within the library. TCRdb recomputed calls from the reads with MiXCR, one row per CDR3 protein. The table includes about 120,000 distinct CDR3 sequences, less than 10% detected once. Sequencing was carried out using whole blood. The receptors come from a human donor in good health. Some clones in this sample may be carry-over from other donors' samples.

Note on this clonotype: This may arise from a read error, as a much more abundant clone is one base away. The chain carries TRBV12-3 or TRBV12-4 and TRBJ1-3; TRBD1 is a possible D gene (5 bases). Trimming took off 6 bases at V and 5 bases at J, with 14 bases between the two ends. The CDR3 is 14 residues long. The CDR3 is CASSLEQARNTIYF. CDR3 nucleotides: TGTGCCAGCAGCCTGGAACAGGCTAGAAACACCATATATTTT.

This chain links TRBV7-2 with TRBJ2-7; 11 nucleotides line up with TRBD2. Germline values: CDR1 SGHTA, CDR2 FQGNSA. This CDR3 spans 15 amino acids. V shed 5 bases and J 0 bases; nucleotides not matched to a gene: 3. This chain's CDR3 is CASSTTSGGSYEQYF. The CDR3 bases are TGTGCCAGCAGCACCACTAGCGGGGGCTCCTACGAGCAGTACTTC.

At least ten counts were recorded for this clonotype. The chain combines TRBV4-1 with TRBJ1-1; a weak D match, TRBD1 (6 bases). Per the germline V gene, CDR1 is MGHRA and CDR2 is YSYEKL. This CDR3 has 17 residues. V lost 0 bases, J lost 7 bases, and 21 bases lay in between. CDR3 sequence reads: CASSQEGRTGGRGEAFF. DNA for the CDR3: TGCGCCAGCAGCCAAGAGGGTCGTACGGGGGGCCGAGGTGAAGCTTTCTTT.

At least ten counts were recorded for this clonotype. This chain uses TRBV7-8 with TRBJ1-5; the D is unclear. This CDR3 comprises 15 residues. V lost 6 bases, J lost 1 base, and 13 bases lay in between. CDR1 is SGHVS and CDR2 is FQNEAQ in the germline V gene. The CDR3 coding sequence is TGTGCCAGCAGTCGTCTGGGTTTGAGCAATCAGCCCCAGCATTTT. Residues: CASSRLGLSNQPQHF.

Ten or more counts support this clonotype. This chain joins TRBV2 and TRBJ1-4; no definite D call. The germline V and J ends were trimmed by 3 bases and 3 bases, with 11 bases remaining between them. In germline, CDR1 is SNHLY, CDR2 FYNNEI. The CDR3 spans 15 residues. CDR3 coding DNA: TGTGCCAGCAGTGACAGGACCAAATCTAATGAAAAACTGTTTTTT. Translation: CASSDRTKSNEKLFF.

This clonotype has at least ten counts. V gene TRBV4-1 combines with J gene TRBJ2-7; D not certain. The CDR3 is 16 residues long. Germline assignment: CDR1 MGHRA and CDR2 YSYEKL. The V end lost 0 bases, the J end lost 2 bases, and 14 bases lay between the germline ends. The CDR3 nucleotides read TGCGCCAGCAGCCAAGAGCAAGGGTTTTCCGCCTACGAGCAGTACTTC. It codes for CASSQEQGFSAYEQYF.

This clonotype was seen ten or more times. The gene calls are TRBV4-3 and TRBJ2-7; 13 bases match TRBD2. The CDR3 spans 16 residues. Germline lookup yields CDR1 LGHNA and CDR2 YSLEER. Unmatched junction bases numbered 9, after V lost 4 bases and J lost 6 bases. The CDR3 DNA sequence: TGCGCCAGCAGCCGGACTAGCGGGGGTGAGGGGGGCGAGCAGTACTTC. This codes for CASSRTSGGEGGEQYF.

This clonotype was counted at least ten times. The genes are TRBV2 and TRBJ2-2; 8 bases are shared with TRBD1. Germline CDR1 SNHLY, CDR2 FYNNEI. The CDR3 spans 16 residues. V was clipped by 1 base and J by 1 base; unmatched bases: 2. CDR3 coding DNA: TGTGCCAGCAGTGAAGGGACAGGGAGGAACACCGGGGAGCTGTTTTTT. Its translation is CASSEGTGRNTGELFF. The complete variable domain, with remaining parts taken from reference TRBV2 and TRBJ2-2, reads EPEVTQTPSHQVTQMGQEVILRCVPISNHLYFYWYRQILGQKVEFLVSFYNNEISEKSEIFDDQFSVERPDGSNFTLKIRSTKLEDSAMYFCASSEGTGRNTGELFFGEGSRLTVL.

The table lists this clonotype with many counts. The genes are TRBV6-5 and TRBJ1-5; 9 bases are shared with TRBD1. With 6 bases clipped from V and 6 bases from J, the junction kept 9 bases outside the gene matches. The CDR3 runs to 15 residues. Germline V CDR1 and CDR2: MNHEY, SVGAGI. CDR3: CASSPGTGPRQPQHF. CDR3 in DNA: TGTGCCAGCAGCCCCGGGACAGGGCCACGTCAGCCCCAGCATTTT.

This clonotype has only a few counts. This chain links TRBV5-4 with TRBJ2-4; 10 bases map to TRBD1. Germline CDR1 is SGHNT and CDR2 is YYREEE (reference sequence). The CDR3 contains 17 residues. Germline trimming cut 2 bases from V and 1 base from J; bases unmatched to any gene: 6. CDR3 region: CASSFRQGASAKNIQYF. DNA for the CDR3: TGTGCCAGCAGCTTTCGACAGGGGGCCTCGGCCAAAAACATTCAGTACTTC.

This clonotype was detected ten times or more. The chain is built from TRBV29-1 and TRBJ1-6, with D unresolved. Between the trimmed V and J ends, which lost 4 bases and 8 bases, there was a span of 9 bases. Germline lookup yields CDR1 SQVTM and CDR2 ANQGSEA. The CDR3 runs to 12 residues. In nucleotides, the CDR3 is TGCAGCGTTGGTGGGGTGGATTCACCCCTCCACTTT. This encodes CSVGGVDSPLHF.

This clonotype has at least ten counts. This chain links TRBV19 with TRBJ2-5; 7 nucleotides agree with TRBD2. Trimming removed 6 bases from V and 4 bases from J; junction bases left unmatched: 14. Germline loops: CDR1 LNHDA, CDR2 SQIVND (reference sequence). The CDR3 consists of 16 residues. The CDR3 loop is CASSPAGGDRGETQYF. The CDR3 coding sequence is TGTGCCAGTAGCCCCGCTGGGGGGGATAGGGGAGAGACCCAGTACTTC.

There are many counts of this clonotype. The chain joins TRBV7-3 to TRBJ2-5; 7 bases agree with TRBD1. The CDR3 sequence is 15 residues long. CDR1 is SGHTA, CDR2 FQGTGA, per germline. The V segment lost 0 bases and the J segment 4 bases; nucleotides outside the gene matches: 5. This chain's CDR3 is CASSLTTGAGETQYF. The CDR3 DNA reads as TGTGCCAGCAGCTTAACTACAGGGGCAGGAGAGACCCAGTACTTC. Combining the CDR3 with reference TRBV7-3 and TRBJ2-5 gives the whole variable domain GAGVSQTPSNKVTEKGKYVELRCDPISGHTALYWYRQSLGQGPEFLIYFQGTGAADDSGLPNDRFFAVRPEGSVSTLKIQRTERGDSAVYLCASSLTTGAGETQYFGPGTRLLVL.

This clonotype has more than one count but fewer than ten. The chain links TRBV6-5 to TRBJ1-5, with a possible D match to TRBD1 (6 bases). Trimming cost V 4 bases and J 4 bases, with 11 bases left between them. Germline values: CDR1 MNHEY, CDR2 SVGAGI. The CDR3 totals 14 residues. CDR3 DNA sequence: TGTGCCAGCAGTTCGACAGGCCTGAATCAGCCCCAGCATTTT. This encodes CASSSTGLNQPQHF.

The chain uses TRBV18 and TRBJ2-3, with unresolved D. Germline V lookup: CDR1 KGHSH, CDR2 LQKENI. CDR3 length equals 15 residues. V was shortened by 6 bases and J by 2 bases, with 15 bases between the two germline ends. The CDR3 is CASSADTYITDTQYF. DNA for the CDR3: TGTGCCAGCTCGGCAGACACCTATATCACAGATACGCAGTATTTT.

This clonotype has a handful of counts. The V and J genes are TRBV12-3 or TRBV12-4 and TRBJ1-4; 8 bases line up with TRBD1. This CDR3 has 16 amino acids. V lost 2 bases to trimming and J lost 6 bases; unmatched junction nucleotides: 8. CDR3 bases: TGTGCCAGCAGTTTATCTGGATTCAGGGGGCATGAAAAACTGTTTTTT. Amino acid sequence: CASSLSGFRGHEKLFF.